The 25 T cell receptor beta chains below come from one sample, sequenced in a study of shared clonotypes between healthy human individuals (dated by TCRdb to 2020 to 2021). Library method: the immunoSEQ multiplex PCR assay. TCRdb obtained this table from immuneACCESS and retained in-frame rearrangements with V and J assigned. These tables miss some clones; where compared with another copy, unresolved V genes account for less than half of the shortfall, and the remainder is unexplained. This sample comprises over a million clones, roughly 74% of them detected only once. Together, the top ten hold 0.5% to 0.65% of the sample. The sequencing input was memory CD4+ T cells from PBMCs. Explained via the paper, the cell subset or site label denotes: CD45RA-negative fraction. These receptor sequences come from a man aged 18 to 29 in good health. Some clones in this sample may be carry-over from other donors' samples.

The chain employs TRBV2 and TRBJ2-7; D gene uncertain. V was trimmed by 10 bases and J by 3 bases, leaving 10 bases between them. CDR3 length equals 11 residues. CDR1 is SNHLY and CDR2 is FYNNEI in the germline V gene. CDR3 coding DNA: TGTGCCATAATAGTAGGCTACGAGCAGTACTTC. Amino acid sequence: CAIIVGYEQYF. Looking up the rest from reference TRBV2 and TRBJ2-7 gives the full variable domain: EPEVTQTPSHQVTQMGQEVILRCVPISNHLYFYWYRQILGQKVEFLVSFYNNEISEKSEIFDDQFSVERPDGSNFTLKIRSTKLEDSAMYFCAIIVGYEQYFGPGTRLTVT.

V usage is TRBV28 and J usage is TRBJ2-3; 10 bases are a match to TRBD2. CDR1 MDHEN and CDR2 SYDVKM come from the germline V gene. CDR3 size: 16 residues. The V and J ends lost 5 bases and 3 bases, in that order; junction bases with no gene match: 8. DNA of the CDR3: TGTGCCAGCAGTCATAGCGGGAGGACGAATACAGATACGCAGTATTTT. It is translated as CASSHSGRTNTDTQYF.

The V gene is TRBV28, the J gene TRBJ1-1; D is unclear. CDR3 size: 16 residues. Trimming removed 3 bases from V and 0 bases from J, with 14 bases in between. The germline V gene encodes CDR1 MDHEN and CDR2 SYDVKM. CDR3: CASSFVGGRLNTEAFF. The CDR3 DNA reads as TGTGCCAGCAGTTTTGTCGGCGGCAGGCTGAACACTGAAGCTTTCTTT.

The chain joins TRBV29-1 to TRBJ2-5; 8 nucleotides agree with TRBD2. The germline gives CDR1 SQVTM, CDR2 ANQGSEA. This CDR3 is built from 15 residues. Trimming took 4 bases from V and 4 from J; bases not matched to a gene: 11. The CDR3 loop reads CSVGPSGSLAETQYF. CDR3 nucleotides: TGCAGCGTTGGCCCCAGCGGGAGTCTGGCAGAGACCCAGTACTTC.

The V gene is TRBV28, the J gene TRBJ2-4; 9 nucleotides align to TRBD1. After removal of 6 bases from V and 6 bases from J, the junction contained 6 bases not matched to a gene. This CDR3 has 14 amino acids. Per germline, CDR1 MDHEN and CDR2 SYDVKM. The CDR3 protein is CASSAGQGLNIQYF. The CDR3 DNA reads TGTGCCAGCAGCGCGGGACAGGGTTTAAACATTCAGTACTTC. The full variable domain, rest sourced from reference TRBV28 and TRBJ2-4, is DVKVTQSSRYLVKRTGEKVFLECVQDMDHENMFWYRQDPGLGLRLIYFSYDVKMKEKGDIPEGYSVSREKKERFSLILESASTNQTSMYLCASSAGQGLNIQYFGAGTRLSVL.

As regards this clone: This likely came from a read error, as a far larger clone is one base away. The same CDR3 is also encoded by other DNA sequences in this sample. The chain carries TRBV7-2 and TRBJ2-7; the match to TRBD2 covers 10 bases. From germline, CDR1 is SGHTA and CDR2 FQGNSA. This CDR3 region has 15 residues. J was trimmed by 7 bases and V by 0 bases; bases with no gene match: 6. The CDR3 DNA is TGTGCCAGCAGCTTAGCTGGGCTAGCGGGAGAGGAGCAGTACTTC. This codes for CASSLAGLAGEEQYF.

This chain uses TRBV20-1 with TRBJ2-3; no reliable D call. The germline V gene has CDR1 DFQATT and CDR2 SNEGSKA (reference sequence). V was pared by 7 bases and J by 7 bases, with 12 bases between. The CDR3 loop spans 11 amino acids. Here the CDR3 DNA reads TGCAGTGTCGCCGGGCTGTATACGCAGTATTTT. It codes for CSVAGLYTQYF.

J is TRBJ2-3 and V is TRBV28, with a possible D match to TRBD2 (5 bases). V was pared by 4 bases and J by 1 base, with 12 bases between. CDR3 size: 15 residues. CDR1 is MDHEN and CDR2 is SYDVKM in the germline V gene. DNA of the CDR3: TGTGCCAGCAGTTCCCTTTGGGGAGGCACAGATACGCAGTATTTT. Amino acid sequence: CASSSLWGGTDTQYF.

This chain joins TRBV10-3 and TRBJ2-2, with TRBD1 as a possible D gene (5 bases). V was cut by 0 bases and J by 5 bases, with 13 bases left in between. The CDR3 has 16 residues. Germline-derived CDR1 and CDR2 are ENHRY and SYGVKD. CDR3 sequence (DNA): TGTGCCATCAGTGAGTCGAGTCAGGGTCGAACCGGGGAGCTGTTTTTT. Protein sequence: CAISESSQGRTGELFF.

CDR3 sequence: CASSQEAGSDTDTQYF. The CDR3, as DNA: TGCGCCAGCAGCCAAGAAGCGGGTTCAGACACAGATACGCAGTATTTT. The chain combines TRBV4-1 with TRBJ2-3, with a weak D call TRBD2 (6 bases). The CDR3 is 16 residues long. Germline CDR1 is MGHRA and CDR2 is YSYEKL. V was cut by 0 bases and J by 2 bases, with 12 bases left in between.

The CDR3 DNA sequence: TGTGCCAGCAGCTTGGACCCAGGCGGGAGACAAGAGACCCAGTACTTC. Its protein product is CASSLDPGGRQETQYF. The V call is TRBV5-4, the J call TRBJ2-5; TRBD2 aligns across 7 bases. Germline loops: CDR1 SGHNT, CDR2 YYREEE (reference sequence). This CDR3 is built from 16 residues. The V segment lost 0 bases and the J segment 2 bases; nucleotides outside the gene matches: 7.

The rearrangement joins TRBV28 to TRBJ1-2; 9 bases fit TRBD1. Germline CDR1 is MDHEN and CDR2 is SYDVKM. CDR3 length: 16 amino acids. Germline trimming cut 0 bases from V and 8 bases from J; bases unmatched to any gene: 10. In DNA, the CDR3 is TGTGCCAGCAGTTTATGGACCAACAGGGGGCGCGAAGGCTACACCTTC. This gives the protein CASSLWTNRGREGYTF.

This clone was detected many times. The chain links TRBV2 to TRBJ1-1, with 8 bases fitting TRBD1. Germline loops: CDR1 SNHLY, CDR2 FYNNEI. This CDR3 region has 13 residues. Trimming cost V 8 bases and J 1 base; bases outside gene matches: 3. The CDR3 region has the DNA TGTGCCAGCGGAACAGGGGGGAACACTGAAGCTTTCTTT. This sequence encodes CASGTGGNTEAFF.

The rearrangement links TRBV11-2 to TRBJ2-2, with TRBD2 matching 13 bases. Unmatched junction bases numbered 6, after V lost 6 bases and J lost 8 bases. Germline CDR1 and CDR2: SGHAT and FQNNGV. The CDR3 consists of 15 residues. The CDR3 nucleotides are TGTGCCAGCAGGCGACCGGGACTAGCGGGAGGGGAGCTGTTTTTT. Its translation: CASRRPGLAGGELFF.

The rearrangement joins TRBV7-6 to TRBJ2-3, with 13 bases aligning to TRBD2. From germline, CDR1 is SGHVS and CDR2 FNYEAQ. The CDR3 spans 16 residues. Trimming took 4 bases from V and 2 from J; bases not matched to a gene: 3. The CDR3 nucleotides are TGTGCCAGCAGCTATACTAGCGGGAGGGACACAGATACGCAGTATTTT. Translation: CASSYTSGRDTDTQYF.

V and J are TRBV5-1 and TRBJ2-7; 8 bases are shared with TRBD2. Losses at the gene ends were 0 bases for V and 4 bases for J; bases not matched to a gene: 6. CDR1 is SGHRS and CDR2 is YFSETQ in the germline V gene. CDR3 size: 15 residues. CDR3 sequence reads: CASSLAGSGTYEQYF. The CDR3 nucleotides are TGCGCCAGCAGCTTGGCGGGTAGCGGGACATACGAGCAGTACTTC.

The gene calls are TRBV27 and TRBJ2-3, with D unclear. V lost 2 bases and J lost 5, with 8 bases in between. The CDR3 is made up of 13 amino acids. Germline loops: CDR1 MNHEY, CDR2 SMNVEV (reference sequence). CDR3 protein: CASSLGWGDTQYF. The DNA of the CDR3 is TGTGCCAGCAGTTTAGGGTGGGGAGATACGCAGTATTTT.

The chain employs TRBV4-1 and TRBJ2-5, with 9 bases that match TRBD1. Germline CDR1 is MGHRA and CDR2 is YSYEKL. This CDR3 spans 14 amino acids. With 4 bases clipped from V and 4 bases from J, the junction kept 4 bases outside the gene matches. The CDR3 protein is CASSLQGAGETQYF. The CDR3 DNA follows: TGCGCCAGCAGCCTACAGGGGGCGGGAGAGACCCAGTACTTC.

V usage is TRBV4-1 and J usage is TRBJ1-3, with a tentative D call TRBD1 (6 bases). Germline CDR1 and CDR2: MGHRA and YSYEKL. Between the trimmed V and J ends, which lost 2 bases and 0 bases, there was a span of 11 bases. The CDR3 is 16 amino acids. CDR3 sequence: CASSQQGMNSGNTIYF. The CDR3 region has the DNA TGCGCCAGCAGCCAACAGGGGATGAACTCTGGAAACACCATATATTTT.

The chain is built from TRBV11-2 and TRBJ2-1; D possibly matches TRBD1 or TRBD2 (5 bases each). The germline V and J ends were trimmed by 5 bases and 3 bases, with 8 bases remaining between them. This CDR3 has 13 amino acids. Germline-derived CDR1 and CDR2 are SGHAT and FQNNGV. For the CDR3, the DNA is TGTGCCAGCAGCGGGGACCTCTACAATGAGCAGTTCTTC. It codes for CASSGDLYNEQFF.

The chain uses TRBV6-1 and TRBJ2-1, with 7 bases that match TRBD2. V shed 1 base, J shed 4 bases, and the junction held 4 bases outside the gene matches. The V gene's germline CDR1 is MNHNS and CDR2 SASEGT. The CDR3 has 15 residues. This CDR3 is CASSEGDYQYNEQFF. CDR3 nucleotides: TGTGCCAGCAGTGAAGGGGACTACCAATACAATGAGCAGTTCTTC.

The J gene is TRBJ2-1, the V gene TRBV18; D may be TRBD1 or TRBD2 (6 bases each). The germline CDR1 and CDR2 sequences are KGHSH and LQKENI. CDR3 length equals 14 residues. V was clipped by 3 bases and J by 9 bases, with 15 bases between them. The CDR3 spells CASSPGATGAEQFF. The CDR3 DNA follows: TGTGCCAGCTCACCGGGGGCGACGGGGGCTGAGCAGTTCTTC.

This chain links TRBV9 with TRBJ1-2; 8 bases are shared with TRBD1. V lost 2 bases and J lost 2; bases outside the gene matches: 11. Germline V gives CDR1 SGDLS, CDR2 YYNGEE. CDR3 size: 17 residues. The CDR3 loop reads CASSVQMTGAGNYGYTF. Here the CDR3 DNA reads TGTGCCAGCAGCGTTCAAATGACAGGGGCAGGGAACTATGGCTACACCTTC.

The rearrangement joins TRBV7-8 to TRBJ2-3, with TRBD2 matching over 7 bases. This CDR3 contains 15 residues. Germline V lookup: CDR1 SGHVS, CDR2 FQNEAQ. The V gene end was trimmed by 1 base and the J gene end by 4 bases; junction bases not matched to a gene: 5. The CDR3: CASSLVGGSSDTQYF. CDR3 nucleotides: TGTGCCAGCAGCTTAGTCGGCGGGAGCTCAGATACGCAGTATTTT. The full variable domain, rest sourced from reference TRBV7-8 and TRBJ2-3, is GAGVSQSPRYKVAKRGQDVALRCDPISGHVSLFWYQQALGQGPEFLTYFQNEAQLDKSGLPSDRFFAERPEGSVSTLKIQRTQQEDSAVYLCASSLVGGSSDTQYFGPGTRLTVL.

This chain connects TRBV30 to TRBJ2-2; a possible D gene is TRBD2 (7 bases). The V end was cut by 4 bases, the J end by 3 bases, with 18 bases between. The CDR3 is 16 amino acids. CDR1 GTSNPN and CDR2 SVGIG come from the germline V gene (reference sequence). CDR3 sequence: CAWNRAGAQDTGELFF. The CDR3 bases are TGTGCCTGGAATCGGGCGGGGGCTCAAGACACCGGGGAGCTGTTTTTT.